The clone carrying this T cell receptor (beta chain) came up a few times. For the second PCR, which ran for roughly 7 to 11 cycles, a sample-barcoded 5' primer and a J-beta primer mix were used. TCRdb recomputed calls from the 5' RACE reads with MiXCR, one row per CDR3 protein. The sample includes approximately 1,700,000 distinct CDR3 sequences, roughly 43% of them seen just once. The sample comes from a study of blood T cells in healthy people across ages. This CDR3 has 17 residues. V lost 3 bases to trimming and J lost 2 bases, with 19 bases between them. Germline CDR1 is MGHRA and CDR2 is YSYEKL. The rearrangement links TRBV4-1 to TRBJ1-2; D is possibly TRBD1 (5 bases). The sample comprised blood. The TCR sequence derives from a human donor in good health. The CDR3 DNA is TGCGCCAGCAGCCAGGTCCCAACAGGCGAAATAAACTATGGCTACACCTTC. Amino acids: CASSQVPTGEINYGYTF.